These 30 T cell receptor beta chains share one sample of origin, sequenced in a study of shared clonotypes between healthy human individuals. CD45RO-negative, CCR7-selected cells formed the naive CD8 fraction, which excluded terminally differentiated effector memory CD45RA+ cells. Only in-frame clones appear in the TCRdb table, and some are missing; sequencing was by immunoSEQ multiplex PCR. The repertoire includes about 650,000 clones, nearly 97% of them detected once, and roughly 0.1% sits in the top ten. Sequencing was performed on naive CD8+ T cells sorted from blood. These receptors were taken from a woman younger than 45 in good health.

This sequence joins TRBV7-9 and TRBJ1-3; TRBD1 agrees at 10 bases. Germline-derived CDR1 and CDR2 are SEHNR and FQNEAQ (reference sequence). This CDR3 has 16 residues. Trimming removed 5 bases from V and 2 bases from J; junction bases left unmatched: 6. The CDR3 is CASSPTGGVPGNTIYF. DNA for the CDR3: TGTGCCAGCAGCCCGACAGGGGGCGTCCCTGGAAACACCATATATTTT.

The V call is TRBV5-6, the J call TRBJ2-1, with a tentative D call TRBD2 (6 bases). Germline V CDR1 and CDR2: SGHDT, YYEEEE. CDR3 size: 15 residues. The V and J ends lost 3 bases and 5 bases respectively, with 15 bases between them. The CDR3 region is CASSYDSGLDNEQFF. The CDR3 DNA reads TGTGCCAGCAGCTATGACTCGGGACTTGACAATGAGCAGTTCTTC.

Here the CDR3 reads CASSQDRRGLFQYF. As DNA, the CDR3 is TGTGCCAGCAGCCAAGATCGGAGGGGGCTTTTTCAGTACTTC. The V and J genes are TRBV14 and TRBJ2-5; D is possibly TRBD1 (7 bases). The CDR3 consists of 14 residues. Germline V gene sequence: CDR1 SGHDN, CDR2 FVKESK. V was shortened by 0 bases and J by 11 bases, with 16 bases between the two germline ends. The full variable domain, completed using reference TRBV14 and TRBJ2-5, is EAGVTQFPSHSVIEKGQTVTLRCDPISGHDNLYWYRRVMGKEIKFLLHFVKESKQDESGMPNNRFLAERTGGTYSTLKVQPAELEDSGVYFCASSQDRRGLFQYFGPGTRLLVL.

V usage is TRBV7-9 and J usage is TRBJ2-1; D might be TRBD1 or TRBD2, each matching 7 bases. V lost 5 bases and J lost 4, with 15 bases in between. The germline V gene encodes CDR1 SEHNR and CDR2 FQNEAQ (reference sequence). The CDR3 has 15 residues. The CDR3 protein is CASSRDREGYNEQFF. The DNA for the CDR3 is TGTGCCAGCAGCCGCGACAGGGAGGGGTACAATGAGCAGTTCTTC.

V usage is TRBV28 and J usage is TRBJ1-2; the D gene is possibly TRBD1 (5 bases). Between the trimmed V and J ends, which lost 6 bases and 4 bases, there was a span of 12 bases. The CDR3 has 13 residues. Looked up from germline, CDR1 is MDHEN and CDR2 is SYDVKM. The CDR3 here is CASRRDLSYGYTF. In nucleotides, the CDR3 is TGTGCCAGCAGGCGGGACCTAAGCTATGGCTACACCTTC.

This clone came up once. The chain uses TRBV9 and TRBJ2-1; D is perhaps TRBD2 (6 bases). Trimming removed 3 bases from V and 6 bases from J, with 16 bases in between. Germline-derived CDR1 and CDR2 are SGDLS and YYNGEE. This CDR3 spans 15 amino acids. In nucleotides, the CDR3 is TGTGCCAGCAGCGCCGGGGGAGCTTCGGGCAATGAGCAGTTCTTC. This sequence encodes CASSAGGASGNEQFF.

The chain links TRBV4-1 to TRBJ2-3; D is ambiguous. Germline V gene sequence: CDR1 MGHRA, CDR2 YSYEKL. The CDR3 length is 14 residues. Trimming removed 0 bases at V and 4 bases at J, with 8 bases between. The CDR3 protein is CASSQDQRPDTQYF. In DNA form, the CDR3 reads TGCGCCAGCAGCCAAGACCAGCGCCCAGATACGCAGTATTTT.

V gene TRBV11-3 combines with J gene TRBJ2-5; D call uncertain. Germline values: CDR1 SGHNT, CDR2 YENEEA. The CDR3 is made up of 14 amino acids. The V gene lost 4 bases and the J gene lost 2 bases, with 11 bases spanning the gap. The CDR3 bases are TGTGCCAGCAGCTCCCTTAAGGAGCAAGAGACCCAGTACTTC. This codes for CASSSLKEQETQYF.

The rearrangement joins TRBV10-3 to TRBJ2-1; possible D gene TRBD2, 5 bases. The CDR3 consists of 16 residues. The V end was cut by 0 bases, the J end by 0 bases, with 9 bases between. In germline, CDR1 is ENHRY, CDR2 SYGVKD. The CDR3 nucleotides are TGTGCCATCAGTGAGTCGGCTAGCAGCTCCTACAATGAGCAGTTCTTC. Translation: CAISESASSSYNEQFF.

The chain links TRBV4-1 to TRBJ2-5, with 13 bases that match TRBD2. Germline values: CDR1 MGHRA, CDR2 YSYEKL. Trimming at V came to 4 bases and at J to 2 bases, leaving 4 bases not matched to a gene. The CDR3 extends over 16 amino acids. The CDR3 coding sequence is TGCGCCAGCAGCCGACTAGCGGGGGGAACTCAAGAGACCCAGTACTTC. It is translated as CASSRLAGGTQETQYF.

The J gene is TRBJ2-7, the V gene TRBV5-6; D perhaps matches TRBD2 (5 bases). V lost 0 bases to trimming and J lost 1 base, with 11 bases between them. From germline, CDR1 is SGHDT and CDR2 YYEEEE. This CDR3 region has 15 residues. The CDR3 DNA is TGTGCCAGCAGCTTGGTTGGGAGACGGTCCTACGAGCAGTACTTC. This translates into CASSLVGRRSYEQYF.

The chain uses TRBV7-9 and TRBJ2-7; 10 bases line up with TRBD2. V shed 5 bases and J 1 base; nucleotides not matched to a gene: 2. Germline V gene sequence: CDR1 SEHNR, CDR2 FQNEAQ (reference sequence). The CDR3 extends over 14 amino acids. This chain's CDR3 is CASSGTSESYEQYF. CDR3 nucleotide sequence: TGTGCCAGCAGCGGGACTAGCGAGTCCTACGAGCAGTACTTC.

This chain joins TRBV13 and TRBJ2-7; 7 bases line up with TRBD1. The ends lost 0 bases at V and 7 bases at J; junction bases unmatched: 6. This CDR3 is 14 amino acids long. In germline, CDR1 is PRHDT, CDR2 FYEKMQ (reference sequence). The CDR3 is CASSLGFPGQEQYF. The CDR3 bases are TGTGCCAGCAGCTTAGGCTTCCCGGGACAGGAGCAGTACTTC.

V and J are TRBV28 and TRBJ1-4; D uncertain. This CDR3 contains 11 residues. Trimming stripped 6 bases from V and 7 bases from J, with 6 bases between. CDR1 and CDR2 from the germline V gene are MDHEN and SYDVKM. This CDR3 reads CASSQIEKLFF. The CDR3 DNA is TGTGCCAGCAGCCAAATTGAAAAACTGTTTTTT.

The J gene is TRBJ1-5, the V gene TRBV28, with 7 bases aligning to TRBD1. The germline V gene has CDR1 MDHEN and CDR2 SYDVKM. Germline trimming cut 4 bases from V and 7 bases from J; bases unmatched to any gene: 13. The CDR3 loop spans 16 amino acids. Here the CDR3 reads CASSSLDREEGQPQHF. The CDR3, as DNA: TGTGCCAGCAGTTCCCTCGACAGGGAGGAGGGGCAGCCCCAGCATTTT.

CDR3 sequence reads: CASSLGISSTDTQYF. As DNA, the CDR3 is TGTGCCAGCAGTTTGGGCATCTCTAGCACAGATACGCAGTATTTT. This chain joins TRBV28 and TRBJ2-3, with D uncertain. CDR3 length equals 15 residues. Germline CDR1 is MDHEN and CDR2 is SYDVKM. Deletions cut 3 bases from V and 0 bases from J, with 10 bases between.

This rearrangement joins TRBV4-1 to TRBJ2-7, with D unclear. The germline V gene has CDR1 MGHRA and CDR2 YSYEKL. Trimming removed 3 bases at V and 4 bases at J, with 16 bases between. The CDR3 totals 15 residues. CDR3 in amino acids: CASSQGRGTAYEQYF. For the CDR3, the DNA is TGCGCCAGCAGCCAGGGCCGTGGCACCGCTTACGAGCAGTACTTC.

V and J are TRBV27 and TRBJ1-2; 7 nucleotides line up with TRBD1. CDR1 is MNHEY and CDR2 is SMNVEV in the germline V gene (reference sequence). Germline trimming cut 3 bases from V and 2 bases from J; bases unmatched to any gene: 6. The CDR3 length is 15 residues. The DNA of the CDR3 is TGTGCCAGCAGTTTGATTGCAGGGGGGAACTATGGCTACACCTTC. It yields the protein CASSLIAGGNYGYTF.

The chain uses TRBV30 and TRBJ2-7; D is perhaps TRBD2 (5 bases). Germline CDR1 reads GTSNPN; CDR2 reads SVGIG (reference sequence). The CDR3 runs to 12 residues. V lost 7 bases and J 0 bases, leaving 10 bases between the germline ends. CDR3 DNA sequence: TGTGCCTTGGCCGGGGACTCCTACGAGCAGTACTTC. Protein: CALAGDSYEQYF.

In DNA form, the CDR3 reads TGCAGCGTTGGGACATCCGACTCCTACGAGCAGTACTTC. Its translation: CSVGTSDSYEQYF. This rearrangement joins TRBV29-1 to TRBJ2-7; perhaps TRBD1 as D (5 bases). Looked up from germline, CDR1 is SQVTM and CDR2 is ANQGSEA. The V end lost 4 bases, the J end lost 0 bases, and 10 bases lay between the germline ends. The CDR3 runs 13 residues.

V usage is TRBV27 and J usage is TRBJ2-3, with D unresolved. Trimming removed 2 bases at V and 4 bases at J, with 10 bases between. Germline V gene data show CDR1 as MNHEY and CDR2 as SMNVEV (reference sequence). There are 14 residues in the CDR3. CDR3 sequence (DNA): TGTGCCAGCAGTTTAGCTCGGTCAGCAGATACGCAGTATTTT. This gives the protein CASSLARSADTQYF.

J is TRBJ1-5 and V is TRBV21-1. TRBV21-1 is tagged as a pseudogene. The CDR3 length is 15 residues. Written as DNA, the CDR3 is TGTGCCAGCAGCAAATTTGGCAAACGGAATCAGCCCCAGCATTTT. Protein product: CASSKFGKRNQPQHF.

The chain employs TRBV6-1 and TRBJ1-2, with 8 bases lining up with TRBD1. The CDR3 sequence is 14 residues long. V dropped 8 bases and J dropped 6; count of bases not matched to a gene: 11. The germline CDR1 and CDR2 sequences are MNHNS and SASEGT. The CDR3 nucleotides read TGTGCCAGCCATAAAGGGACAGGCACTAATGGCTACACCTTC. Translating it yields CASHKGTGTNGYTF.

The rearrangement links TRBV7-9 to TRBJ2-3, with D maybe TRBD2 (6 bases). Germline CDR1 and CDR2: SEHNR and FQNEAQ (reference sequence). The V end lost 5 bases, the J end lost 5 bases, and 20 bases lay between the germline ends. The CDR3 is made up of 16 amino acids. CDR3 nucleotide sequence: TGTGCCAGCAGCACACCCGGGACTCTCACACAAGATACGCAGTATTTT. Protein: CASSTPGTLTQDTQYF.

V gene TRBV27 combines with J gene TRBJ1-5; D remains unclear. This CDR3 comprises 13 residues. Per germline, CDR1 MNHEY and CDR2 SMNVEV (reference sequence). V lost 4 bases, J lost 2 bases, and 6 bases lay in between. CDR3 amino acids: CASSYQGNQPQHF. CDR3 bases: TGTGCCAGCAGTTACCAGGGCAATCAGCCCCAGCATTTT.

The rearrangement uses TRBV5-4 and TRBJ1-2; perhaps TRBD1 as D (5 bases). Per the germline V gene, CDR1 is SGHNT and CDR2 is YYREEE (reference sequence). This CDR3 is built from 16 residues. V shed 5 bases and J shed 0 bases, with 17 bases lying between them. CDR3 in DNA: TGTGCCAGCAGGGGTGAGGTCGGGGGAGCTAACTATGGCTACACCTTC. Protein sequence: CASRGEVGGANYGYTF.

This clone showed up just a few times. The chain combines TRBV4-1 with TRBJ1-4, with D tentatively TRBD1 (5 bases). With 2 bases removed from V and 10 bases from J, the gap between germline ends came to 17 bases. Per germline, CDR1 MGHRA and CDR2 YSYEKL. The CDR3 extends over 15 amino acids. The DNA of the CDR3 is TGCGCCAGCAGCCAAACGGGGCCTATGGTGGGAAAACTGTTTTTT. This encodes CASSQTGPMVGKLFF.

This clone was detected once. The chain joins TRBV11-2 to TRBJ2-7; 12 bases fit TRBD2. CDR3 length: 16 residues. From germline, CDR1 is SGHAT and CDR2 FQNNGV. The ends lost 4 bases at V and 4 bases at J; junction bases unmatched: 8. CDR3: CASSSMTSGRLYEQYF. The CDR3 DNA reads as TGTGCCAGCAGCTCTATGACTAGCGGGAGATTATACGAGCAGTACTTC.

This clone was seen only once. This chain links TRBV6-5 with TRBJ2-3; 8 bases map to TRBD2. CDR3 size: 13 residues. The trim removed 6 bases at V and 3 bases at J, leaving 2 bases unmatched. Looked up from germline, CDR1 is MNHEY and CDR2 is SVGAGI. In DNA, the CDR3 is TGTGCCAGCAGACTAGCGGAGACAGATACGCAGTATTTT. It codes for CASRLAETDTQYF.

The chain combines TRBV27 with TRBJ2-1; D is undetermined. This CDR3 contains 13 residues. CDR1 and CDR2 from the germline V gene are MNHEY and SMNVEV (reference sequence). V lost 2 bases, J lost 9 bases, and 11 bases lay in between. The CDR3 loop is CASSLAAWFEQFF. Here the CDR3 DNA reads TGTGCCAGCAGTTTAGCGGCATGGTTTGAGCAGTTCTTC.